This T cell receptor beta chain was found in a study of radiation and T cells in renal cell carcinoma (dated by TCRdb to 2019 to 2021). A note on the overall study: The samples were obtained from a clinical trial, where primary renal cell carcinomas were treated with 15 Gy stereotactic body radiation therapy and then removed by nephrectomy 4 weeks afterward. Across all 55 or so samples, several million unique CDR3 nucleotide sequences, encoding roughly 2,600,000 unique CDR3 amino acid sequences, were identified. In total, about 53 samples, comprising 25 or so tumors and some 27 peripheral blood samples, were subjected to TCR beta sequencing.

Note on this clone: Its antigen has not been determined. Within one base of it there is no much larger clone, and no base qualities were kept.

Reading the label with the study, this specimen's time point is: blood 2 weeks post-SBRT. The sample's treatment or condition label, decoded: 15 Gy SBRT to primary tumor, nephrectomy 4 weeks later. Serial peripheral blood from radiation-treated patients was sampled at baseline, 2 weeks and 4 weeks after SBRT to track tumor-enriched clonotypes. Every patient had renal cell carcinoma of clear cell pathology. The QIAamp DNA Blood Mini Kit (Qiagen) was used to prepare genomic DNA for TCR sequencing. The analyses included only samples that passed all quality control checks. The immunoSEQ kit was used, according to the manufacturer's recommendations, to generate TCR beta libraries from genomic DNA. To prepare the libraries, a first multiplex PCR with proprietary primers was run, followed by a second PCR that added unique barcodes, and a bead cleanup was done after each round. Each sample batch included a kit-provided positive control reaction and a negative control reaction. The final libraries were assessed on an Agilent 4200 TapeStation D1000 ScreenTape, pooled by volume, and quantified by qPCR. Sequencing was performed on an Illumina NextSeq500 with a MidOutput 150-cycle cartridge, and 156 Read1 and 15 Index1 cycles were run with kit custom primers. The pooled library was loaded at around 1.1 pM with an approximately 21% PhiX control spike-in. In the paper's pipeline: Vendor-processed data were analyzed in R, with a clonotype defined as all T cells sharing the same CDR3 nucleotide sequence. In the clone abundance analyses, frequencies were normalized to the 10,000 most abundant clones in each sample. Public T cell clones, which averaged fewer than five per sample, were removed prior to analysis. A difference in abundance of at least 32-fold between compartments was used to define tumor-enriched and baseline blood-enriched clonotypes. A beta-binomial differential abundance model was used to identify clonotypes that were expanded or contracted between blood time points. Tumor-blood repertoire similarity was measured with the Baroni-Urbani and Buser coefficient, and group comparisons used two-tailed Wilcoxon tests in R. Here the immuneACCESS table is served through TCRdb, limited to in-frame sequences with V and J called. Missing clones are a known gap in these copies; in checked studies unresolved V genes cover under half, and the rest lacks a known reason. The V and J calls and clone size were taken over from that table, and D and trimming were inferred from the DNA. The sample table records some 150,000 clones; roughly 90% of these occur just once. The ten largest clones represent about an eighth of the sample.

The germline V gene yields KGHSH for CDR1 and LQKENI for CDR2. A distance of 11 bases separates the germline ends of V and J, which lose 3 bases and 5 bases respectively. From the cysteine up to the phenylalanine, the CDR3 has a length of 14 residues. Of all the DNA, just the CDR3 is kept, 42 bases in frame from base 1. The investigation overall reported the following: Because pretreatment tumor biopsies were not available, the baseline intratumoral presence of clonotypes could not be determined. In blood, the top tumor clonotypes increased from baseline to 2 weeks after radiation and then shrank by 4 weeks, which suggests a temporary expansion of tumor-resident clones. With a single-armed trial design, the study had no way to address how radiation dose or scheduling affects the TCR repertoire. Tracking of blood repertoire dynamics stopped at roughly four weeks after treatment, with no follow-up past that point.

This chain joins TRBV18 to TRBJ1-5; TRBD1 is possibly the D segment (5 matching bases). The receptor's source is a woman aged 45-60 years with renal cell carcinoma. Sequenced here: blood, sampled from a patient whose treatment included radiotherapy and nephrectomy. This receptor has the CDR3 CASSPGTPDQPQHF. The nucleotide sequence reads as follows: TGTGCCAGCTCACCCGGGACTCCTGATCAGCCCCAGCATTTT.